This T cell receptor (beta chain) was identified during a study of blood T cell repertoires in COVID-19. The CDR3 contains 16 residues. Germline trimming cut 2 bases from V and 8 bases from J; bases unmatched to any gene: 12. In germline, CDR1 is SGHTA, CDR2 FQGTGA. Using immunoSEQ multiplex PCR, the repertoire was profiled, and TCRdb retains in-frame clones only, with some absent. There are roughly 70,000 clones in the sample; 86% occur only once, and 2.5% to 3.5% lies in the top ten. V usage is TRBV7-3 and J usage is TRBJ2-1; 7 positions agree with TRBD2. The sequencing sample was made of peripheral blood. The origin of this receptor is a man aged 50-59 years with active COVID-19. In DNA, the CDR3 is TGTGCCAGCAGCTTATCGGGGGGAGCGGGGAGCGATGAGCAGTTCTTC. Its translation: CASSLSGGAGSDEQFF.